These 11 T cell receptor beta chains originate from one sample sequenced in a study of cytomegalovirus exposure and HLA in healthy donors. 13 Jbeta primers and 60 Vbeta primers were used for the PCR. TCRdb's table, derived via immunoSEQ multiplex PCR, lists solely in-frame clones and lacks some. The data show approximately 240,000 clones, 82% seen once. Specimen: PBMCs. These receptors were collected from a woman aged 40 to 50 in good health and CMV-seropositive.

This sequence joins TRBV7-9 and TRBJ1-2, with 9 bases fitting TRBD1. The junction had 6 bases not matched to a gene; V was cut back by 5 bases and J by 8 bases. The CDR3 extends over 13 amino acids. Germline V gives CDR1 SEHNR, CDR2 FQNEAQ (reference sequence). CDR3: CASSVQGAGGYTF. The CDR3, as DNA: TGTGCCAGCAGCGTACAGGGGGCTGGAGGCTACACCTTC.

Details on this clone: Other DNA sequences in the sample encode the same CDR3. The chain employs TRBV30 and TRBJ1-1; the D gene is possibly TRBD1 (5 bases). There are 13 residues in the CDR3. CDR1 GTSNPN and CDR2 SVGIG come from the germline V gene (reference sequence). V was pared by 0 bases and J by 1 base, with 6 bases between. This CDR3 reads CAWSVGGNTEAFF. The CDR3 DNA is TGTGCCTGGAGTGTCGGGGGGAACACTGAAGCTTTCTTT. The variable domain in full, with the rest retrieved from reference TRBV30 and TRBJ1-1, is SQTIHQWPATLVQPVGSPLSLECTVEGTSNPNLYWYRQAAGRGLQLLFYSVGIGQISSEVPQNLSASRPQDRQFILSSKKLLLSDSGFYLCAWSVGGNTEAFFGQGTRLTVV.

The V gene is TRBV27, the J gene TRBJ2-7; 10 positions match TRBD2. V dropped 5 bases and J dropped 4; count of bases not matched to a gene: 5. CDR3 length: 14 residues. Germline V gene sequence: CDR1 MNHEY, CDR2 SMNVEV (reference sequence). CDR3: CASSPGLAEYEQYF. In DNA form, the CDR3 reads TGTGCCAGCAGTCCTGGACTAGCGGAATACGAGCAGTACTTC.

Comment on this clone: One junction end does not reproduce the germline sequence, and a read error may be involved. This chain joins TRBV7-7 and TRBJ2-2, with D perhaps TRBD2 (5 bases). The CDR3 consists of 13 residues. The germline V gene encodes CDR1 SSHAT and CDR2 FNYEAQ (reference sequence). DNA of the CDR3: TGTGCTAGCAGCCCTAGCAACACCGGGGAGCTGTTTTTT. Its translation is CASSPSNTGELFF.

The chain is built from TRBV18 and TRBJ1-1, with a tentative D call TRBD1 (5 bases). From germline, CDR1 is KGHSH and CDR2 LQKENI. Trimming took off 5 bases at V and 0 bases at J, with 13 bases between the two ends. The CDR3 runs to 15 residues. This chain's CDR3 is CASSSTAPMNTEAFF. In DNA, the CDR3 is TGTGCCAGCTCATCGACAGCCCCCATGAACACTGAAGCTTTCTTT.

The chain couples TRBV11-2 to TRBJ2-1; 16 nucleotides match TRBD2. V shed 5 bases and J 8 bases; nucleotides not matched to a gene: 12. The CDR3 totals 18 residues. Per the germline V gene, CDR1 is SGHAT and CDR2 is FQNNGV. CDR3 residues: CASSPGLAGGRSGYEQFF. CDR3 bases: TGTGCCAGCAGCCCGGGACTAGCGGGAGGGAGGTCAGGGTATGAGCAGTTCTTC.

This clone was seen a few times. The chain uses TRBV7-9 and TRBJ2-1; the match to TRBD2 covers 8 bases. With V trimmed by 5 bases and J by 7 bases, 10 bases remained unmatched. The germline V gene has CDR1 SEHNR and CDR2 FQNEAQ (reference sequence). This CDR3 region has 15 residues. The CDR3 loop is CASSPGGSSANEQFF. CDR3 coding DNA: TGTGCCAGCAGCCCGGGGGGGAGCAGCGCGAATGAGCAGTTCTTC.

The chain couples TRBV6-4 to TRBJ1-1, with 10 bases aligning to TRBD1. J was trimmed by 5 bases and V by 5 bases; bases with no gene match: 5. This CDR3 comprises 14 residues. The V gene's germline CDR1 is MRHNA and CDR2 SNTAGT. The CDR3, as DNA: TGTGCCAGCAGTCCCGGACAGGGGGGGACTGAAGCTTTCTTT. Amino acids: CASSPGQGGTEAFF.

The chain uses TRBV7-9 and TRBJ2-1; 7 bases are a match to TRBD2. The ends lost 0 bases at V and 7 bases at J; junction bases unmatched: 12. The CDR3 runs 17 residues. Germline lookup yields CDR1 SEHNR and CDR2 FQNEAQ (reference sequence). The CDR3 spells CASSLAGREFIKNEQFF. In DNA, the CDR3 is TGTGCCAGCAGCTTAGCCGGGCGGGAGTTTATTAAGAATGAGCAGTTCTTC.

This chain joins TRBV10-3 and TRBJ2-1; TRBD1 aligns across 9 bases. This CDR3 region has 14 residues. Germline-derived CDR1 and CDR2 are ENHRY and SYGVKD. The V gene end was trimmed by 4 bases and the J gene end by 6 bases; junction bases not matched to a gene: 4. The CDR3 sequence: CAISGGQGINEQFF. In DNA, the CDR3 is TGTGCCATCAGTGGGGGACAGGGAATCAATGAGCAGTTCTTC.

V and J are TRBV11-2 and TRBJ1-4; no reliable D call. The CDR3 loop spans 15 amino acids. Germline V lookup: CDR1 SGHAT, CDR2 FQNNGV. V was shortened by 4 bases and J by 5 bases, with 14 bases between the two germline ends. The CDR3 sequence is CASSSHTGRNEKLFF. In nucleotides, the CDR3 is TGTGCCAGCAGCTCGCACACGGGGAGAAATGAAAAACTGTTTTTT.